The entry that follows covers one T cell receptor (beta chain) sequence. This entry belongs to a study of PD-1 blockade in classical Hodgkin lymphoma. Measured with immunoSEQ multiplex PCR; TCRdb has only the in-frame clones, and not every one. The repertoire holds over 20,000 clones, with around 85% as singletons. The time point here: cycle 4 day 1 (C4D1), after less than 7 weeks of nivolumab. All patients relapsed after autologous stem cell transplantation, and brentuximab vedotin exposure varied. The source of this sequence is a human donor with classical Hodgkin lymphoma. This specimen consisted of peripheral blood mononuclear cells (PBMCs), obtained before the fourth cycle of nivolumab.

In DNA form, the CDR3 reads TGTGCCAGCAGTGAAGCGCTAGGGACAGGGCTTGGTGAAAAACTGTTTTTT. Amino acids: CASSEALGTGLGEKLFF. The rearrangement links TRBV2 to TRBJ1-4; 9 bases agree with TRBD1. The CDR3 contains 17 residues. Germline V gives CDR1 SNHLY, CDR2 FYNNEI. The V and J ends lost 0 bases and 7 bases, in that order; junction bases with no gene match: 9. Based on the CDR3 plus reference TRBV2 and TRBJ1-4, the full variable domain is EPEVTQTPSHQVTQMGQEVILRCVPISNHLYFYWYRQILGQKVEFLVSFYNNEISEKSEIFDDQFSVERPDGSNFTLKIRSTKLEDSAMYFCASSEALGTGLGEKLFFGSGTQLSVL.